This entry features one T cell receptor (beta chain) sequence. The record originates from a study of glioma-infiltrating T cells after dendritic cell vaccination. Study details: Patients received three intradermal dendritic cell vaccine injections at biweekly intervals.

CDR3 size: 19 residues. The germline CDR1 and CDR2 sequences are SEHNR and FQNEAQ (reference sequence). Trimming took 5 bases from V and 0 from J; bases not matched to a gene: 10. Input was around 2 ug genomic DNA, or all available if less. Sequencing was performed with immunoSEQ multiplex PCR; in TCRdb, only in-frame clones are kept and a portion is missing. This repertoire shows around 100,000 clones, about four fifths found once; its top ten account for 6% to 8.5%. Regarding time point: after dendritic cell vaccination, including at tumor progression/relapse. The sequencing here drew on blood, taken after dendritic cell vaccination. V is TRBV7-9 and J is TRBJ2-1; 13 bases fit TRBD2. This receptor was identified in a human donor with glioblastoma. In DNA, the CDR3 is TGTGCCAGCAGCCCTCGACTAGCGGGGGGCCTTAGCTCCTACAATGAGCAGTTCTTC. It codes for CASSPRLAGGLSSYNEQFF.